What follows are 22 T cell receptor beta chains derived from one specimen sequenced in a study of blood T cell repertoires in COVID-19. Here immunoSEQ multiplex PCR was the method, and the copy in TCRdb shows in-frame clones only, minus some. The sample has about 180,000 clones, over 75% seen once; the top ten hold nearly 2.5%. Sequenced: peripheral blood. The receptors shown here come from a man aged 40-49 years with active or convalescent COVID-19.

The chain is built from TRBV5-5 and TRBJ2-7; 9 nucleotides line up with TRBD1. V lost 3 bases to trimming and J lost 5 bases; unmatched junction nucleotides: 18. CDR1 and CDR2 (germline): SGHKS, YYEKEE (reference sequence). This CDR3 spans 18 amino acids. CDR3 coding DNA: TGTGCCAGCAGCTCTGGTGGGGCCCGAACAGGGGGCTTAAACGAGCAGTACTTC. Translation gives CASSSGGARTGGLNEQYF.

In its sample, this clone was seen once. The V gene is TRBV6-2 or TRBV6-3, the J gene TRBJ1-2; weak D call: TRBD1 (6 bases). The CDR3 spans 14 residues. Trimming left V 4 bases short and J 4 bases short, with 13 bases between. Germline loops: CDR1 MNHEY, CDR2 SVGEGT. CDR3 amino acids: CASSWGHPTYGYTF. Here the CDR3 DNA reads TGTGCCAGCAGTTGGGGACATCCGACCTATGGCTACACCTTC.

The chain recombines TRBV5-6 with TRBJ2-7; 8 bases agree with TRBD1. There are 15 residues in the CDR3. CDR1 and CDR2 (germline): SGHDT, YYEEEE. V trimming: 3 bases; J trimming: 4 bases; junction bases outside the gene matches: 9. CDR3 loop: CASSSRPGQEYEQYF. The CDR3 DNA is TGTGCCAGCAGCTCAAGGCCGGGACAGGAGTACGAGCAGTACTTC.

The chain links TRBV18 to TRBJ1-1, with D hard to call. This CDR3 is built from 15 residues. The V gene lost 2 bases and the J gene lost 8 bases, with 18 bases spanning the gap. The germline V gene has CDR1 KGHSH and CDR2 LQKENI. The CDR3: CASSPTLVKNLEAFF. The CDR3, as DNA: TGTGCCAGCTCACCAACGCTAGTGAAAAACCTAGAAGCTTTCTTT.

The chain recombines TRBV4-2 with TRBJ2-5; perhaps TRBD2 as D (6 bases). The CDR3 spans 15 residues. Between the trimmed V and J ends, which lost 0 bases and 5 bases, there was a span of 13 bases. Germline V gene lookup returns CDR1 LGHNA and CDR2 YNFKEQ. In DNA, the CDR3 is TGTGCCAGCAGCCAAGATTATGGAGGAGGGGAGACCCAGTACTTC. This translates into CASSQDYGGGETQYF.

The V call is TRBV5-1, the J call TRBJ2-7, with D possibly being TRBD2 (6 bases). Trimming removed 4 bases from V and 6 bases from J, with 14 bases in between. The CDR3 is 13 residues long. Germline CDR1 is SGHRS and CDR2 is YFSETQ. Here the CDR3 reads CASSPGLTFEQYF. In nucleotides, the CDR3 is TGCGCCAGCAGCCCCGGACTAACCTTCGAGCAGTACTTC.

The rearrangement uses TRBV6-5 and TRBJ1-5; D is unclear. The CDR3 is 14 amino acids. Germline CDR1 MNHEY, CDR2 SVGAGI. V lost 7 bases, J lost 7 bases, and 17 bases lay in between. The CDR3 spells CASTGPRVKQPQHF. Written as DNA, the CDR3 is TGTGCCAGCACCGGGCCGAGGGTAAAACAGCCCCAGCATTTT.

The CDR3 nucleotides are TGTGCCAGCTCGGAAACAGGGGGCTCAGGCACCGGGGAGCTGTTTTTT. Its protein product is CASSETGGSGTGELFF. The rearrangement links TRBV6-4 to TRBJ2-2; 9 bases map to TRBD1. The CDR3 sequence is 16 residues long. After removal of 8 bases from V and 4 bases from J, the junction contained 11 bases not matched to a gene. The germline gives CDR1 MRHNA, CDR2 SNTAGT.

The chain recombines TRBV7-2 with TRBJ2-2; TRBD1 matches at 7 bases. V dropped 4 bases and J dropped 0; count of bases not matched to a gene: 5. Germline lookup yields CDR1 SGHTA and CDR2 FQGNSA. The CDR3 is 16 residues long. CDR3 residues: CASSYRTGPNTGELFF. The CDR3 bases are TGTGCCAGCAGCTACCGGACAGGACCGAACACCGGGGAGCTGTTTTTT.

The gene calls are TRBV6-2 or TRBV6-3 and TRBJ2-7; TRBD1 matches 10 bases. Germline CDR1 reads MNHEY; CDR2 reads SVGEGT. CDR3 size: 19 residues. Trimming removed 1 base from V and 4 bases from J; junction bases left unmatched: 16. The CDR3 is CASSYLPGQGSSGPYEQYF. The DNA of the CDR3 is TGTGCCAGCAGTTACTTACCGGGACAGGGGAGTTCCGGACCTTACGAGCAGTACTTC.

This CDR3 reads CASSLAGPAGAFF. The CDR3 nucleotides are TGTGCCAGCAGCTTAGCGGGCCCGGCCGGAGCTTTCTTT. The V gene is TRBV7-9, the J gene TRBJ1-1; no reliable D call. Trimming shortened V by 0 bases and J by 10 bases, and 12 bases separated the two germline ends. The CDR3 length is 13 residues. CDR1 and CDR2 from the germline V gene are SEHNR and FQNEAQ (reference sequence).

The V call is TRBV7-9, the J call TRBJ2-2, with TRBD1 identical over 10 bases. CDR1 is SEHNR, CDR2 FQNEAQ, per germline (reference sequence). The CDR3 consists of 14 residues. Unmatched junction bases numbered 2, after V lost 7 bases and J lost 3 bases. The CDR3: CASTGTGDTGELFF. CDR3 coding DNA: TGTGCCAGCACCGGGACAGGGGACACCGGGGAGCTGTTTTTT.

The J gene is TRBJ1-1, the V gene TRBV7-9; 7 nucleotides match TRBD1. This CDR3 has 13 residues. The junction had 1 base not matched to a gene; V was cut back by 2 bases and J by 4 bases. In germline, CDR1 is SEHNR, CDR2 FQNEAQ (reference sequence). CDR3: CASSLRGPTEAFF. DNA of the CDR3: TGTGCCAGCAGCTTAAGGGGGCCCACTGAAGCTTTCTTT.

In its sample, this clone was seen a few times. In DNA, the CDR3 is TGTGCCAGCAGTTACTCGATTGCGGGGAATGAAAAACTGTTTTTT. Protein sequence: CASSYSIAGNEKLFF. The V call is TRBV6-2 or TRBV6-3, the J call TRBJ1-4; D gene unclear. Germline V gene lookup returns CDR1 MNHEY and CDR2 SVGEGT. The germline V and J ends were trimmed by 0 bases and 5 bases, with 10 bases remaining between them. The CDR3 contains 15 residues.

Worth noting for this clone: Other DNA sequences of this sample code for an identical CDR3. The chain joins TRBV11-2 to TRBJ2-7; 7 bases match TRBD1. V dropped 0 bases and J dropped 4; count of bases not matched to a gene: 3. Germline V lookup: CDR1 SGHAT, CDR2 FQNNGV. This CDR3 spans 14 amino acids. In nucleotides, the CDR3 is TGTGCCAGCAGCTTAGACAGGGGACAGTACGAGCAGTACTTC. Translated: CASSLDRGQYEQYF.

CDR3: CASAPWRGPHNEQFF. CDR3 bases: TGTGCCAGCGCTCCCTGGCGGGGGCCCCACAATGAGCAGTTCTTC. V and J are TRBV2 and TRBJ2-1; weak D call: TRBD2 (7 bases). V gave up 8 bases and J gave up 5 bases, with 19 bases separating them. Germline loops: CDR1 SNHLY, CDR2 FYNNEI. This CDR3 is 15 amino acids long.

The rearrangement uses TRBV5-1 and TRBJ2-2; weak D call: TRBD2 (6 bases). The germline V gene has CDR1 SGHRS and CDR2 YFSETQ. The CDR3 covers 15 residues. V lost 4 bases, J lost 4 bases, and 14 bases lay in between. CDR3 in DNA: TGCGCCAGCAGCCTAAATCACGGGGGCACCGGGGAGCTGTTTTTT. Protein product: CASSLNHGGTGELFF.

The rearrangement links TRBV18 to TRBJ2-7; D perhaps matches TRBD1 (5 bases). The CDR3 totals 14 residues. Germline lookup yields CDR1 KGHSH and CDR2 LQKENI. V gave up 2 bases and J gave up 3 bases, with 11 bases separating them. As DNA, the CDR3 is TGTGCCAGCTCACCAAACATAGACAGCTACGAGCAGTACTTC. Amino acids: CASSPNIDSYEQYF.

The rearrangement uses TRBV18 and TRBJ2-7, with D possibly TRBD2 on 7 matching bases. The CDR3 totals 15 residues. CDR1 is KGHSH and CDR2 is LQKENI in the germline V gene. Trimming took 3 bases from V and 2 from J, leaving 14 bases between them. The CDR3 loop reads CASSPGGTSAYEQYF. The DNA of the CDR3 is TGTGCCAGCTCACCCGGGGGGACATCCGCCTACGAGCAGTACTTC.

V and J are TRBV4-1 and TRBJ1-1; D ambiguous. The CDR3 loop spans 18 amino acids. The V gene's germline CDR1 is MGHRA and CDR2 YSYEKL. V was pared by 2 bases and J by 4 bases, with 23 bases between. The CDR3: CASSQPTQEVATITEAFF. The CDR3 DNA follows: TGCGCCAGCAGCCAACCAACCCAGGAGGTGGCGACGATCACTGAAGCTTTCTTT.

For this clone: Other DNA variants within this sample encode the same CDR3. The V call is TRBV4-3, the J call TRBJ1-2; TRBD1 is a possible D gene (6 bases). This CDR3 region has 15 residues. Germline V gene data show CDR1 as LGHNA and CDR2 as YSLEER. V gave up 0 bases and J gave up 2 bases, with 10 bases separating them. The CDR3 sequence is CASSQDRGRNYGYTF. CDR3 DNA: TGCGCCAGCAGCCAAGATAGGGGGAGAAACTATGGCTACACCTTC.

The rearrangement joins TRBV5-6 to TRBJ2-7, with D tentatively TRBD1 (6 bases). CDR1 SGHDT and CDR2 YYEEEE come from the germline V gene. The CDR3 spans 15 residues. Trimming left V 0 bases short and J 1 base short, with 11 bases between. The CDR3: CASSLGDNPSYEQYF. The CDR3 DNA follows: TGTGCCAGCAGCTTGGGGGACAACCCATCCTACGAGCAGTACTTC.